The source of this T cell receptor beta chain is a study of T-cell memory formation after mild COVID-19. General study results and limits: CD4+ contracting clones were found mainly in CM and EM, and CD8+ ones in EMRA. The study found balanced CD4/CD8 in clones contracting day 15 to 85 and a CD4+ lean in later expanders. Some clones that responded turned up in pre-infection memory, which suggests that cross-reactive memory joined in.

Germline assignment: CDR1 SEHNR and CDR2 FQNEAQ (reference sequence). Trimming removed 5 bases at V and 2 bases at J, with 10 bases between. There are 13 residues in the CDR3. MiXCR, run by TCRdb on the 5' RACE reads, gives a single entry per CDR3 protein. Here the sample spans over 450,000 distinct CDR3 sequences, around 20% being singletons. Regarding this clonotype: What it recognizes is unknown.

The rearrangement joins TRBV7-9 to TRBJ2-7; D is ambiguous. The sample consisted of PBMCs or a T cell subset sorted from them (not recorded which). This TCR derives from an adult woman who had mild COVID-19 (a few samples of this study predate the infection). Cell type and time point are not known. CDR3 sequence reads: CASSEGPPYEQYF. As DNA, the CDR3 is TGTGCCAGCAGCGAAGGCCCACCCTACGAGCAGTACTTC.